The 26 T cell receptor beta chains presented below share a single source sample, sequenced in a study of cytomegalovirus exposure and HLA in healthy donors. Primers for the PCR totalled 60 Vbeta and 13 Jbeta. Assay: immunoSEQ multiplex PCR; the TCRdb copy retains only in-frame clones and omits some. This table holds some 42,000 clones, roughly half found once. Sequenced material: PBMCs. All receptors derive from a human donor in good health.

J is TRBJ2-2 and V is TRBV7-9; D may be TRBD2 (5 bases). V was pared by 5 bases and J by 4 bases, with 8 bases between. The CDR3 spans 13 residues. CDR1 is SEHNR and CDR2 is FQNEAQ in the germline V gene (reference sequence). The CDR3 nucleotides read TGTGCCAGCAGCGTCGAGGGCACCGGGGAGCTGTTTTTT. Translation gives CASSVEGTGELFF.

This clone has just a few counts. CDR3 bases: TGTGCCAGCAGCTTCGCACTAGCGGGAGGGGGGTACGAGCAGTACTTC. Amino acid sequence: CASSFALAGGGYEQYF. This sequence joins TRBV5-4 and TRBJ2-7, with 13 bases lining up with TRBD2. The germline V gene has CDR1 SGHNT and CDR2 YYREEE (reference sequence). V was pared by 2 bases and J by 4 bases, with 6 bases of the junction left unmatched. The CDR3 is made up of 16 amino acids.

The chain recombines TRBV7-2 with TRBJ1-2; D is undetermined. The CDR3 has 15 amino acids. V lost 7 bases and J 6 bases, leaving 21 bases between the germline ends. Looked up from germline, CDR1 is SGHTA and CDR2 is FQGNSA. The CDR3: CASTRLVIVQDGYTF. The CDR3 DNA reads TGTGCCAGCACCCGTCTTGTGATCGTGCAGGATGGCTACACCTTC.

DNA of the CDR3: TGTGCCAGCAGCCCTTATGAAGGACTAGCGGGAGCCTACAATGAGCAGTTCTTC. Translation gives CASSPYEGLAGAYNEQFF. The chain employs TRBV4-2 and TRBJ2-1, with 13 bases that match TRBD2. Germline CDR1 reads LGHNA; CDR2 reads YNFKEQ. The CDR3 is 18 residues long. V dropped 4 bases and J dropped 2; count of bases not matched to a gene: 8.

The chain combines TRBV15 with TRBJ1-1, with a weak D call TRBD1 (6 bases). The CDR3 spans 14 residues. V was shortened by 0 bases and J by 6 bases, with 11 bases between the two germline ends. Germline loops: CDR1 LNHNV, CDR2 YYDKDF (reference sequence). CDR3 amino acids: CATSRDLGAPEAFF. The CDR3 DNA reads as TGTGCCACCAGCAGAGATTTGGGGGCCCCTGAAGCTTTCTTT.

This sequence joins TRBV6-5 and TRBJ1-6; D not resolved. V lost 2 bases and J lost 6, with 14 bases in between. CDR1 and CDR2 from the germline V gene are MNHEY and SVGAGI. CDR3 length equals 16 residues. The CDR3 DNA sequence: TGTGCCAGCAGTTACAATTGGCAGGATCTTAATTCACCCCTCCACTTT. It is translated as CASSYNWQDLNSPLHF.

The J gene is TRBJ2-5, the V gene TRBV27; 9 bases map to TRBD2. V lost 4 bases, J lost 3 bases, and 6 bases stayed unmatched. The germline V gene encodes CDR1 MNHEY and CDR2 SMNVEV (reference sequence). The CDR3 is 15 amino acids. CDR3 sequence (DNA): TGTGCCAGCAGTTGCGGGAGGGTTCGGGAAGAGACCCAGTACTTC. It codes for CASSCGRVREETQYF.

The chain uses TRBV19 and TRBJ1-1, with D possibly matching TRBD1 (6 bases). Trimming removed 6 bases from V and 0 bases from J, with 14 bases in between. The CDR3 contains 15 residues. Germline V gene sequence: CDR1 LNHDA, CDR2 SQIVND (reference sequence). The chain's CDR3 is CASRVGQPMNTEAFF. For the CDR3, the DNA is TGTGCCAGTAGGGTCGGACAGCCCATGAACACTGAAGCTTTCTTT.

The rearrangement links TRBV29-1 to TRBJ1-2; no clear D. Trimming took off 0 bases at V and 8 bases at J, with 13 bases between the two ends. Looked up from germline, CDR1 is SQVTM and CDR2 is ANQGSEA. The CDR3 consists of 13 residues. CDR3 protein: CSVEDQVAGGYTF. For the CDR3, the DNA is TGCAGCGTTGAAGATCAGGTGGCCGGCGGCTACACCTTC. Supplemented by reference TRBV29-1 and TRBJ1-2, the full variable domain reads SAVISQKPSRDICQRGTSLTIQCQVDSQVTMMFWYRQQPGQSLTLIATANQGSEATYESGFVIDKFPISRPNLTFSTLTVSNMSPEDSSIYLCSVEDQVAGGYTFGSGTRLTVV.

This rearrangement joins TRBV19 to TRBJ1-1; tentatively, D is TRBD1 (5 bases). Per germline, CDR1 LNHDA and CDR2 SQIVND (reference sequence). The CDR3 loop spans 13 amino acids. The ends were cut back, 4 bases at V and 10 bases at J, with 16 bases in the middle. The CDR3 DNA reads TGTGCCAGTAGTAAAACAGGAACCCAACGAGCTTTCTTT. Translation: CASSKTGTQRAFF.

Only a few counts were recorded for this clone. The CDR3 sequence is CASSPWVGTGGNQPQHF. Here the CDR3 DNA reads TGTGCCAGCAGCCCTTGGGTGGGGACAGGGGGCAATCAGCCCCAGCATTTT. J is TRBJ1-5 and V is TRBV7-9, with 10 nucleotides matching TRBD1. The length of the CDR3 is 17 residues. J was trimmed by 2 bases and V by 5 bases; bases with no gene match: 9. CDR1 is SEHNR and CDR2 is FQNEAQ in the germline V gene (reference sequence).

The rearrangement uses TRBV5-4 and TRBJ1-5, with 7 nucleotides matching TRBD1. The CDR3 sequence is 14 residues long. The V gene's germline CDR1 is SGHNT and CDR2 YYREEE (reference sequence). The junction had 4 bases not matched to a gene; V was cut back by 0 bases and J by 7 bases. Here the CDR3 DNA reads TGTGCCAGCAGCTTGGGGGCCAGGGGGCAGCCCCAGCATTTT. Translation: CASSLGARGQPQHF.

The CDR3 DNA is TGTGCCAGCAGTTACTCAGGAGCCCGCTATGGCTACACCTTC. It translates to CASSYSGARYGYTF. The chain carries TRBV6-6 and TRBJ1-2; D remains ambiguous. Germline CDR1 is MNHNY and CDR2 is SVGAGI (reference sequence). The CDR3 extends over 14 amino acids. The V gene lost 0 bases and the J gene lost 4 bases, with 9 bases spanning the gap.

The V call is TRBV11-2, the J call TRBJ2-3, with 7 bases lining up with TRBD2. V lost 1 base to trimming and J lost 2 bases; unmatched junction nucleotides: 12. The CDR3 has 18 residues. Per germline, CDR1 SGHAT and CDR2 FQNNGV. The CDR3 DNA reads as TGTGCCAGCAGCTTAGGACTAGCTGGAGGACTACCCACAGATACGCAGTATTTT. This sequence encodes CASSLGLAGGLPTDTQYF.

This clone was seen a handful of times. The chain is built from TRBV20-1 and TRBJ2-3; the D is unclear. Per the germline V gene, CDR1 is DFQATT and CDR2 is SNEGSKA (reference sequence). There are 11 residues in the CDR3. Trimming removed 1 base at V and 5 bases at J, with 4 bases between. In nucleotides, the CDR3 is TGCAGTGCTAGAGCGGGAGATACGCAGTATTTT. Translating gives CSARAGDTQYF.

The V gene is TRBV6-5, the J gene TRBJ1-1, with 7 bases matching TRBD1. The CDR3 length is 14 residues. From germline, CDR1 is MNHEY and CDR2 SVGAGI. Trimming removed 4 bases from V and 2 bases from J; junction bases left unmatched: 4. CDR3 loop: CASSSTGRNTEAFF. The CDR3 coding sequence is TGTGCCAGCAGTTCGACAGGGCGAAACACTGAAGCTTTCTTT.

CDR3 nucleotide sequence: TGTGCCAGCAGTCCTCGACAGGGAAAGGCCAACGTCCTGACTTTC. The encoded protein is CASSPRQGKANVLTF. V gene TRBV5-8 combines with J gene TRBJ2-6; TRBD1 agrees at 7 bases. The CDR3 has 15 amino acids. CDR1 is SGHTS and CDR2 is YDEGEE in the germline V gene. V dropped 5 bases and J dropped 6; count of bases not matched to a gene: 8. Filled out from reference TRBV5-8 and TRBJ2-6, the complete variable domain reads EAGVTQSPTHLIKTRGQQATLRCSPISGHTSVYWYQQALGLGLQFLLWYDEGEERNRGNFPPRFSGRQFPNYSSELNVNALELEDSALYLCASSPRQGKANVLTFGAGSRLTVL.

This chain uses TRBV4-2 with TRBJ1-2, with D possibly TRBD1 on 6 matching bases. Germline CDR1 LGHNA, CDR2 YNFKEQ. The ends were cut back, 2 bases at V and 5 bases at J, with 15 bases in the middle. The CDR3 spans 15 residues. CDR3 protein: CASSQSTGHQYGYTF. CDR3 nucleotide sequence: TGTGCCAGCAGCCAAAGTACGGGACACCAGTATGGCTACACCTTC.

The chain combines TRBV2 with TRBJ1-3; D not certain. This CDR3 is built from 15 residues. The V end lost 8 bases, the J end lost 2 bases, and 16 bases lay between the germline ends. CDR1 and CDR2 from the germline V gene are SNHLY and FYNNEI. CDR3: CASSVPNRAGNTIYF. In DNA, the CDR3 is TGTGCCAGCTCGGTCCCTAACCGTGCTGGAAACACCATATATTTT.

The chain joins TRBV4-3 to TRBJ2-5; 10 bases are a match to TRBD2. CDR3 size: 16 residues. The ends lost 0 bases at V and 4 bases at J; junction bases unmatched: 5. Germline-derived CDR1 and CDR2 are LGHNA and YSLEER. The CDR3 DNA is TGCGCCAGCAGCCAAGATTGGGCTAGCGGGAGAGAGACCCAGTACTTC. This translates into CASSQDWASGRETQYF.

This clone was counted between two and nine times. Other DNA sequences within the sample encode an identical CDR3. V gene TRBV10-1 combines with J gene TRBJ2-4, with D maybe TRBD2 (5 bases). CDR1 is WNHNN and CDR2 is SYGVQD in the germline V gene (reference sequence). The CDR3 extends over 16 amino acids. Deletions cut 2 bases from V and 4 bases from J, with 15 bases between. The CDR3 nucleotides are TGCGCCAGCAGTGAGAATCCGCCGGGATCTAAAAACATTCAGTACTTC. This codes for CASSENPPGSKNIQYF.

This rearrangement joins TRBV7-8 to TRBJ1-1; D might be TRBD1 (5 bases). V gave up 5 bases and J gave up 1 base, with 8 bases separating them. This CDR3 is built from 13 residues. CDR1 is SGHVS, CDR2 FQNEAQ, per germline. CDR3 residues: CASSVDRNTEAFF. For the CDR3, the DNA is TGTGCCAGCAGCGTCGACAGGAACACTGAAGCTTTCTTT.

The chain uses TRBV9 and TRBJ2-5, with a weak D call TRBD1 (6 bases). Trimming stripped 2 bases from V and 8 bases from J, with 13 bases between. Germline values: CDR1 SGDLS, CDR2 YYNGEE. CDR3 size: 13 residues. The CDR3 region is CASSVRDTATQYF. As DNA, the CDR3 is TGTGCCAGCAGCGTCCGGGACACCGCAACCCAGTACTTC.

A few counts support this clone. This chain links TRBV6-5 with TRBJ2-1, with 11 bases fitting TRBD1. The CDR3 is 16 amino acids. In germline, CDR1 is MNHEY, CDR2 SVGAGI. The J segment lost 12 bases and the V segment lost 0 bases, leaving 10 bases of the junction unmatched. For the CDR3, the DNA is TGTGCCAGCAGTTACTCCAAGGACAGGGGGCATTCGTGGCAGTTCTTC. This codes for CASSYSKDRGHSWQFF.

The rearrangement uses TRBV6-8 and TRBJ2-3; 8 positions match TRBD2. Per germline, CDR1 MNHGY and CDR2 SAAAGT. The CDR3 is made up of 15 amino acids. Trimming took 10 bases from V and 4 from J; bases not matched to a gene: 13. The CDR3 loop reads CATQPRLAGADTQYF. The CDR3 DNA reads as TGTGCCACCCAACCCCGGCTAGCGGGCGCAGATACGCAGTATTTT.

This clone appeared a few times. This rearrangement joins TRBV7-6 to TRBJ2-5; a possible D gene is TRBD2 (6 bases). The germline V gene has CDR1 SGHVS and CDR2 FNYEAQ. Trimming left V 5 bases short and J 5 bases short, with 15 bases between. The CDR3 sequence is 14 residues long. CDR3 in DNA: TGTGCCAGCAGCCCTGGGACTGGTTATGAGACCCAGTACTTC. Protein sequence: CASSPGTGYETQYF.